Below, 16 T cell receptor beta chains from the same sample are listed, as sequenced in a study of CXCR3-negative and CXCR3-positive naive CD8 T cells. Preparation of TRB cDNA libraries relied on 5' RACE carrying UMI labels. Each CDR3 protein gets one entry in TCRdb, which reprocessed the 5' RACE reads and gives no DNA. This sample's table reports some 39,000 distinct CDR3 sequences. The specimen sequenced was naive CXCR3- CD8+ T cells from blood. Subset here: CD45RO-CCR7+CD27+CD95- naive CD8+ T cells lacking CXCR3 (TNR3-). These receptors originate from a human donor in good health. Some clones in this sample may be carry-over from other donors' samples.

CDR3 sequence reads: CSVAQSTGELFF. The V and J genes are TRBV29-1 and TRBJ2-2. The length of the CDR3 is 12 residues. The germline V gene encodes CDR1 SQVTM and CDR2 ANQGSEA.

The CDR3 is CASSPGVSSYEQYF. This chain uses TRBV6-5 with TRBJ2-7; the D call from TCRdb, TRBD1, cannot be confirmed without DNA. This CDR3 region has 14 residues. Germline V gene data show CDR1 as MNHEY and CDR2 as SVGAGI.

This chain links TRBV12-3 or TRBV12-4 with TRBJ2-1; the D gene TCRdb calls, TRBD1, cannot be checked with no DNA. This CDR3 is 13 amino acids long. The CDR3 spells CASGRDRGWEQFF.

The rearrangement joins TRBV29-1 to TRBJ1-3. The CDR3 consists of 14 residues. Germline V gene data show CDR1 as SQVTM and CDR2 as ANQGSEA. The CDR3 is CSAVGDPSGNTIYF.

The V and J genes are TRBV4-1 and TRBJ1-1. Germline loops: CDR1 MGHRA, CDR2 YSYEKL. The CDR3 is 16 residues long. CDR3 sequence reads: CASSQVAQFMNTEAFF.

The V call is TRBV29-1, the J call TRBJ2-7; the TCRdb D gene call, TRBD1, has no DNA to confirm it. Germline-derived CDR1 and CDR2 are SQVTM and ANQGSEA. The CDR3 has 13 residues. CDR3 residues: CSVGDRWRAEQYF.

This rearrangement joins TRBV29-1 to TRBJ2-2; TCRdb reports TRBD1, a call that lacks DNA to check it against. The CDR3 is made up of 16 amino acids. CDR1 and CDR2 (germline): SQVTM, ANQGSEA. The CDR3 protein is CSVKLWDRGSAGELFF.

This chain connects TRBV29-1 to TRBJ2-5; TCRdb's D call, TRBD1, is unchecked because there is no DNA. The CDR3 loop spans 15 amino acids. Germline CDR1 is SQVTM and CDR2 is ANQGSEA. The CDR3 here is CSVETTGIGQETQYF.

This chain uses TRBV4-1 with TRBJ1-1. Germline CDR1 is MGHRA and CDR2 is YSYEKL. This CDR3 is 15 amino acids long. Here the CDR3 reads CASSQGMWANAEAFF.

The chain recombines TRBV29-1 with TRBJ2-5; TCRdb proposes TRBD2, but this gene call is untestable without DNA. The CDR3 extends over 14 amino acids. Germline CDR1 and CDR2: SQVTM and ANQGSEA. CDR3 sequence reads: CRLGIGPYQETQYF. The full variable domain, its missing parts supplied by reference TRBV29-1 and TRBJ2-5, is SAVISQKPSRDICQRGTSLTIQCQVDSQVTMMFWYRQQPGQSLTLIATANQGSEATYESGFVIDKFPISRPNLTFSTLTVSNMSPEDSSIYLCRLGIGPYQETQYFGPGTRLLVL.

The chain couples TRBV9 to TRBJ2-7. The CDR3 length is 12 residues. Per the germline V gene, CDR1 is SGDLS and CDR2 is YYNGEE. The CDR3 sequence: CASSVDPREQYF.

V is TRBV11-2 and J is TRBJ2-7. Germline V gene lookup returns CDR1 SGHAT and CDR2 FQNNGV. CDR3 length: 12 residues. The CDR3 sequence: CASIGSTYEQYF.

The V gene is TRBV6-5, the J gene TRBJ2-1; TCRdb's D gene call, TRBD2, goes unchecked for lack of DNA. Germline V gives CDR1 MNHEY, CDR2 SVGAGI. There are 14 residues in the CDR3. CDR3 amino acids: CASSASGAYNEQFF.

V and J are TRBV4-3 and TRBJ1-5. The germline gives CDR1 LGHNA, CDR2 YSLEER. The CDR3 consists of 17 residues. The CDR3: CASSQDADGYSNQPQHF.

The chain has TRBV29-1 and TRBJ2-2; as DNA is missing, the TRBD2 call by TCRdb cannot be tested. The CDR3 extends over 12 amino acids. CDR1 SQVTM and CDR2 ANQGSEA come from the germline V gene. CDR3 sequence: CSVLLGTGELFF.

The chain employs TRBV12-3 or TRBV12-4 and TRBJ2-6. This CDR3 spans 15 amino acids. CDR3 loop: CASSLVGAGANVLTF.